This is a list of T cell receptor beta chains from one sample in a study of blood T cells in healthy people across ages. Each CDR3 protein gets one entry after TCRdb re-called the 5' RACE reads with MiXCR. The sample lists about a million distinct CDR3 sequences; roughly 51% were seen once. The specimen was blood. These receptors all stem from a woman aged 55-70 years in good health. Both conserved end residues are part of each CDR3. Fields, in order: clone size, J gene, D gene, V gene, CDR3 protein, CDR3 DNA. A D gene is named only where the DNA matches it firmly. Where a row states a size, it is once, few, many or the class of an expanded clone; other rows omit it.

NA,TRBJ2-2,TRBD2,TRBV4-1,CASSRTTSGRAGMTGELFF,TGCGCCAGCAGCCGGACGACTAGCGGGAGGGCCGGGATGACCGGGGAGCTGTTTTTT
NA,TRBJ2-3,NA,TRBV12-3/TRBV12-4,CASRADTDTQYF,TGTGCCAGCAGAGCGGACACAGATACGCAGTATTTT
NA,TRBJ1-2,TRBD1,TRBV27,CASSLGQGSLTHYGYTF,TGTGCCAGCAGTTTGGGACAGGGGAGCTTAACCCACTATGGCTACACCTTC
NA,TRBJ2-1,TRBD2,TRBV6-5,CASSYKRERYEQFF,TGTGCCAGCAGTTATAAGCGGGAGAGGTATGAGCAGTTCTTC
few,TRBJ2-6,TRBD2,TRBV3-1,CASSREGKGANVLTF,TGTGCCAGCAGCAGGGAGGGAAAAGGGGCCAACGTCCTGACTTTC
NA,TRBJ2-1,TRBD2,TRBV6-5,CASRPKTSGRVNEQFF,TGTGCCAGCAGACCCAAAACTAGCGGGAGAGTGAATGAGCAGTTCTTC
NA,TRBJ2-1,TRBD2,TRBV27,CASNPGLAVYNEQFF,TGTGCCAGCAATCCGGGACTAGCGGTTTACAATGAGCAGTTCTTC
NA,TRBJ2-1,NA,TRBV11-2,CASSLVNKEQFF,TGTGCCAGCAGCTTAGTGAACAAGGAGCAGTTCTTC
NA,TRBJ1-1,TRBD1,TRBV29-1,CSVLSPRRGQFTEAFF,TGCAGCGTTTTATCTCCGCGCAGGGGGCAGTTCACTGAAGCTTTCTTT
many,TRBJ2-7,NA,TRBV28,CASSSPGEQYF,TGTGCCAGCAGTTCCCCGGGGGAGCAGTACTTC
many,TRBJ2-7,NA,TRBV5-1,CASSLRMDYEQYF,TGCGCCAGCAGCTTGAGAATGGATTACGAGCAGTACTTC
NA,TRBJ2-1,NA,TRBV29-1,CSARKIGTTDEQFF,TGCAGCGCGCGAAAGATAGGGACAACCGATGAGCAGTTCTTC
few,TRBJ2-5,TRBD2,TRBV12-3/TRBV12-4,CASSTGGFETQYF,TGTGCCAGCAGCACGGGGGGTTTTGAGACCCAGTACTTC
few,TRBJ2-5,TRBD1,TRBV28,CASSFYGTGEQYF,TGTGCCAGCAGTTTTTATGGGACAGGAGAGCAGTACTTC
few,TRBJ1-1,TRBD1,TRBV29-1,CSAETGELNTEAFF,TGCAGCGCGGAAACAGGGGAACTGAACACTGAAGCTTTCTTT
few,TRBJ2-1,TRBD2,TRBV18,CASSQLPTSGRSSVQFF,TGTGCCAGCTCACAACTACCGACTAGCGGGAGGAGTAGCGTGCAGTTCTTC
few,TRBJ2-1,NA,TRBV2,CASGTGVVNEQFF,TGTGCCAGCGGCACGGGAGTAGTAAATGAGCAGTTCTTC
NA,TRBJ2-7,TRBD1,TRBV2,CASSEQGALTEQYF,TGTGCCAGCAGTGAACAGGGGGCTCTCACCGAGCAGTACTTC
few,TRBJ1-1,TRBD1,TRBV28,CASQPSGTANTEAFF,TGTGCCAGCCAACCCTCCGGGACAGCGAACACTGAAGCTTTCTTT
NA,TRBJ2-7,NA,TRBV7-2,CASSPNPGGPYEQYF,TGTGCCAGCAGTCCTAATCCTGGGGGGCCCTACGAGCAGTACTTC
NA,TRBJ2-3,NA,TRBV11-2,CASSRKRTASGISTDTQYF,TGTGCCAGCAGCCGTAAAAGGACAGCCTCGGGAATAAGCACAGATACGCAGTATTTT
few,TRBJ2-1,NA,TRBV11-3,CASSLGFSGYSYNEQFF,TGTGCCAGCAGCTTAGGATTCAGCGGATATTCCTACAATGAGCAGTTCTTC
NA,TRBJ1-2,NA,TRBV7-3,CASSSLSFFSGYTF,TGTGCCAGCAGCTCCCTGTCCTTTTTCAGCGGCTACACCTTC
few,TRBJ2-3,TRBD2,TRBV11-1,CASSLGLAEATDTQYF,TGTGCCAGCAGCCTTGGGCTAGCGGAAGCCACAGATACGCAGTATTTT
few,TRBJ2-1,TRBD2,TRBV6-4,CASSSGSASYNEQFF,TGTGCCAGCAGTAGCGGGAGCGCCTCCTACAATGAGCAGTTCTTC
NA,TRBJ2-7,NA,TRBV20-1,CSARTVVKSYEQYF,TGCAGTGCTAGGACGGTCGTCAAGTCCTACGAGCAGTACTTC
once,TRBJ2-5,NA,TRBV7-8,CASSLAAGGTVRNEQYF,TGTGCCAGCAGCTTAGCGGCAGGGGGGACAGTCAGGAATGAGCAGTACTTC
NA,TRBJ2-3,TRBD2,TRBV12-3/TRBV12-4,CASYASGMRADTEYF,TGTGCCAGCTATGCTAGCGGGATGAGAGCAGATACGGAATATTTT